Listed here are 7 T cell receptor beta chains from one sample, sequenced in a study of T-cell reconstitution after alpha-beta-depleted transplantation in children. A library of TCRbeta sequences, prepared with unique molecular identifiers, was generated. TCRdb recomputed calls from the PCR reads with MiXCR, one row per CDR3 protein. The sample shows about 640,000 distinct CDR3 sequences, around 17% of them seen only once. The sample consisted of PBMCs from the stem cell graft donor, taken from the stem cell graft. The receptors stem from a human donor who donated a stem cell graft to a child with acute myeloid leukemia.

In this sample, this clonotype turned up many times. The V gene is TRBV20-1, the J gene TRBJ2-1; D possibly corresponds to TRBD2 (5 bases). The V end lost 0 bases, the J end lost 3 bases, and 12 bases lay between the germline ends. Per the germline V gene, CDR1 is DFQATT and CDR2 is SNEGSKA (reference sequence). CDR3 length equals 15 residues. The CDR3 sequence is CSARDLAGHYNEQFF. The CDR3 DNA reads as TGCAGTGCTAGAGATCTCGCGGGCCACTACAATGAGCAGTTCTTC.

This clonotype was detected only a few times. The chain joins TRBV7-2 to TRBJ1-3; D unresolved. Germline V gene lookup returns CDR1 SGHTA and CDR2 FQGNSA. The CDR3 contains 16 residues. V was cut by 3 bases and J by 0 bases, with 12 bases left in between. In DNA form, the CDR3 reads TGTGCCAGCAGCTTTAGGCCAGGACGCTCTGGAAACACCATATATTTT. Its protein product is CASSFRPGRSGNTIYF.

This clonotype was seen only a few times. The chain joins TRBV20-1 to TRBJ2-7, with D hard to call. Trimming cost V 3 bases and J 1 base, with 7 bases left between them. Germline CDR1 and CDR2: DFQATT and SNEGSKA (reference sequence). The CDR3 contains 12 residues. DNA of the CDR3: TGCAGTGCTAGTTACGGATCCTACGAGCAGTACTTC. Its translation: CSASYGSYEQYF.

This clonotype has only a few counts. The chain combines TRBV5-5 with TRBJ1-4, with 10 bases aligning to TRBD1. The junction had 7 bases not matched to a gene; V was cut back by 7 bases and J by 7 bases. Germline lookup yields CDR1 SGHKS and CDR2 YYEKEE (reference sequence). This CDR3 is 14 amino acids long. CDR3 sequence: CASGTGDALEKLFF. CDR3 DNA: TGTGCCAGCGGGACAGGGGATGCACTTGAAAAACTGTTTTTT.

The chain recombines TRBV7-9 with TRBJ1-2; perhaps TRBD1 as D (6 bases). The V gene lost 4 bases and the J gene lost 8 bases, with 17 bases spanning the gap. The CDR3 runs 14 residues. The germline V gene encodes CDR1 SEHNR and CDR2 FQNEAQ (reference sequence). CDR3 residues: CASSSRGSPLGYTF. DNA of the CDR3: TGTGCCAGCAGCTCCAGGGGATCTCCCCTAGGCTACACCTTC.

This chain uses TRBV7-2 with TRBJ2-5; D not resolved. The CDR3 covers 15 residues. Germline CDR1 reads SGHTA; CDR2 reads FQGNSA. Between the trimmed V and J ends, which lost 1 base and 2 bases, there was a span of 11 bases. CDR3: CASSLGDSLQETQYF. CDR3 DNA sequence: TGTGCCAGCAGCTTAGGTGATTCCCTTCAAGAGACCCAGTACTTC.

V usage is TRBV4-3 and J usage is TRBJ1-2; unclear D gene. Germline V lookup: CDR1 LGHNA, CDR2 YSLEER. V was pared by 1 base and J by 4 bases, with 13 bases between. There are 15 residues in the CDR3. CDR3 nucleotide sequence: TGCGCCAGCAGCCAAGCCCTGGCGGCCGTCTATGGCTACACCTTC. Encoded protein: CASSQALAAVYGYTF.